This passage covers 3 T cell receptor beta chains from one sample sequenced in a study of CD8+CD57+ T cells in acquired aplastic anemia. CDR3 and TCR beta VDJ profiling relied on a genomic DNA template. TCRdb itself ran the reads through MiXCR, one entry per CDR3 protein. The sample yields about 220,000 distinct CDR3 sequences, 30% to 40% seen once. Source material: sorted CD4+, CD8+, or CD8+CD57+ T cells (not recorded which) from PBMCs. The source of these receptors is a human donor in good health, serving as a control.

The genes are TRBV3-1 and TRBJ2-7; no firm D call. Trimming removed 1 base from V and 2 bases from J, with 15 bases in between. This CDR3 has 16 residues. Germline CDR1 reads LGHDT; CDR2 reads YNNKEL (reference sequence). CDR3 DNA: TGTGCCAGCAGCCAAGCTACGGCAGGCGGTCCCTACGAGCAGTACTTC. Its protein is CASSQATAGGPYEQYF.

This clonotype was picked up many times. CDR3 bases: TGCAGTGCTTCTCGACTAGCGGGGGGTAGCACAGATACGCAGTATTTT. Protein sequence: CSASRLAGGSTDTQYF. The rearrangement links TRBV20-1 to TRBJ2-3; 13 nucleotides agree with TRBD2. The CDR3 sequence is 16 residues long. CDR1 and CDR2 from the germline V gene are DFQATT and SNEGSKA (reference sequence). V shed 5 bases and J 0 bases; nucleotides not matched to a gene: 5.

Notes on this clonotype: Mismatch with germline at one junction end may stem from a read error. The chain has TRBV10-3 and TRBJ2-5; D unclear. CDR3 size: 13 residues. CDR1 is ENHRY, CDR2 SYGVKD, per germline. The CDR3 loop reads CATSENTQETQYF. The CDR3 nucleotides are TGTGCCACCAGTGAGAATACACAAGAGACCCAGTATTTC.